The 28 T cell receptor beta chains presented below share a single source sample, sequenced in a study of OX40 agonist ivuxolimab in advanced cancers. Data came from immunoSEQ multiplex PCR; TCRdb stores just in-frame clones and leaves some out. The profile covers some 77,000 clones, with roughly 90% appearing a single time and over 8.5% taken by the ten largest. Sample: CD4+ or CD8+ T cells sorted from blood, taken in a trial of the OX40 agonist ivuxolimab. These receptors were taken from an adult with an advanced solid tumor such as melanoma, head and neck, liver or kidney cancer.

The chain is built from TRBV11-2 and TRBJ1-3; D is unclear. Germline loops: CDR1 SGHAT, CDR2 FQNNGV. V lost 2 bases and J 4 bases, leaving 9 bases between the germline ends. The CDR3 is 14 residues long. This CDR3 reads CASSLPLFGNTIYF. The DNA for the CDR3 is TGTGCCAGCAGCTTACCACTTTTCGGAAACACCATATATTTT.

V is TRBV7-6 and J is TRBJ2-5, with 12 bases lining up with TRBD1. This CDR3 contains 16 residues. Germline CDR1 reads SGHVS; CDR2 reads FNYEAQ. Unmatched junction bases numbered 9, after V lost 5 bases and J lost 5 bases. The CDR3: CASSIFTGQGAETQYF. The CDR3 DNA sequence: TGTGCCAGCAGCATCTTCACGGGACAGGGGGCGGAGACCCAGTACTTC. The full variable domain, in which reference TRBV7-6 and TRBJ2-5 provide the parts outside the CDR3, is GAGVSQSPRYKVTKRGQDVALRCDPISGHVSLYWYRQALGQGPEFLTYFNYEAQQDKSGLPNDRFSAERPEGSISTLTIQRTEQRDSAMYRCASSIFTGQGAETQYFGPGTRLLVL.

The chain employs TRBV15 and TRBJ2-7, with TRBD2 matching 14 bases. V was clipped by 0 bases and J by 0 bases; unmatched bases: 7. This CDR3 has 19 residues. CDR1 and CDR2 (germline): LNHNV, YYDKDF (reference sequence). In DNA form, the CDR3 reads TGTGCCACCAGCAGAGACCCGAGACTAGCGGGGGGGACCTCCTACGAGCAGTACTTC. It yields the protein CATSRDPRLAGGTSYEQYF.

This chain joins TRBV6-5 and TRBJ1-5; TRBD1 might be the D (6 bases). V was cut by 3 bases and J by 2 bases, with 14 bases left in between. CDR3 length equals 16 residues. Germline V CDR1 and CDR2: MNHEY, SVGAGI. CDR3 in DNA: TGTGCCAGCAGTTATGGGGGCCCGGAGGGCAATCAGCCCCAGCATTTT. It yields the protein CASSYGGPEGNQPQHF.

This chain joins TRBV11-2 and TRBJ2-5, with a tentative D call TRBD2 (5 bases). CDR1 and CDR2 (germline): SGHAT, FQNNGV. CDR3 size: 14 residues. Trimming cost V 7 bases and J 7 bases, with 19 bases left between them. The CDR3 DNA is TGTGCCAGCAACCAGCTCGGCGGGTGGGGGACCCAGTACTTC. Amino acid sequence: CASNQLGGWGTQYF.

This clone was detected once. The chain combines TRBV7-9 with TRBJ2-7; 7 nucleotides agree with TRBD2. Germline CDR1 is SEHNR and CDR2 is FQNEAQ (reference sequence). CDR3 length: 13 residues. V lost 5 bases and J lost 1; bases outside the gene matches: 2. CDR3 in amino acids: CASSIGGSYEQYF. The CDR3 nucleotides read TGTGCCAGCAGCATCGGGGGGTCCTACGAGCAGTACTTC. The whole variable domain, remainder taken from reference TRBV7-9 and TRBJ2-7, is DTGVSQNPRHKITKRGQNVTFRCDPISEHNRLYWYRQTLGQGPEFLTYFQNEAQLEKSRLLSDRFSAERPKGSFSTLEIQRTEQGDSAMYLCASSIGGSYEQYFGPGTRLTVT.

The chain uses TRBV9 and TRBJ2-4; a possible D gene is TRBD2 (5 bases). CDR1 is SGDLS, CDR2 YYNGEE, per germline. The V gene lost 0 bases and the J gene lost 8 bases, with 15 bases spanning the gap. CDR3 length: 15 residues. The CDR3 DNA follows: TGTGCCAGCAGCGTAGGTTGGGGAGATGGGGACATTCAGTACTTC. This codes for CASSVGWGDGDIQYF.

This chain connects TRBV19 to TRBJ1-1, with TRBD1 as a possible D gene (6 bases). Trimming removed 6 bases from V and 1 base from J, with 12 bases in between. Germline CDR1 LNHDA, CDR2 SQIVND (reference sequence). The CDR3 sequence is 14 residues long. The CDR3 region has the DNA TGTGCCAGTAGGGCAGGGGAGGGGAACACTGAAGCTTTCTTT. Translated, it gives CASRAGEGNTEAFF.

The gene calls are TRBV6-5 and TRBJ2-5, with D perhaps TRBD1 or TRBD2 (5 bases each). Germline-derived CDR1 and CDR2 are MNHEY and SVGAGI. CDR3 length: 14 residues. V was clipped by 5 bases and J by 2 bases, with 12 bases between them. CDR3 DNA sequence: TGTGCCAGCAGTCTCGGGACCGAGCAAGAGACCCAGTACTTC. This encodes CASSLGTEQETQYF.

The chain carries TRBV11-2 and TRBJ2-7; D could derive from TRBD1 or TRBD2 (5 bases each). The V end lost 3 bases, the J end lost 5 bases, and 11 bases lay between the germline ends. The CDR3 runs 13 residues. Germline CDR1 reads SGHAT; CDR2 reads FQNNGV. CDR3 loop: CASSLGPANEQYF. The CDR3 DNA follows: TGTGCCAGCAGCTTGGGACCCGCCAACGAGCAGTACTTC.

This chain links TRBV6-5 with TRBJ2-4, with unresolved D. This CDR3 contains 12 residues. Germline values: CDR1 MNHEY, CDR2 SVGAGI. Trimming shortened V by 4 bases and J by 4 bases, and 5 bases separated the two germline ends. The CDR3 sequence: CASSSGKNIQYF. The CDR3 DNA sequence: TGTGCCAGCAGTTCAGGAAAAAACATTCAGTACTTC.

The V gene is TRBV5-1, the J gene TRBJ2-2; no clear D. This CDR3 region has 15 residues. With 0 bases removed from V and 2 bases from J, the gap between germline ends came to 8 bases. Germline V gene sequence: CDR1 SGHRS, CDR2 YFSETQ. CDR3 sequence (DNA): TGCGCCAGCAGCTTGGTGGCAGACAACACCGGGGAGCTGTTTTTT. Amino acids: CASSLVADNTGELFF. The full variable domain, its missing parts supplied by reference TRBV5-1 and TRBJ2-2, is KAGVTQTPRYLIKTRGQQVTLSCSPISGHRSVSWYQQTPGQGLQFLFEYFSETQRNKGNFPGRFSGRQFSNSRSEMNVSTLELGDSALYLCASSLVADNTGELFFGEGSRLTVL.

The chain links TRBV1 to TRBJ2-1; TRBD2 is the table's D call, not checked against the DNA. TRBV1 is a pseudogene locus. This CDR3 is built from 20 residues. The CDR3 reads CTSSHRYQRGKRDSYNEQFF. The CDR3 nucleotides are TGCACCAGCAGCCATCGTTATCAGCGGGGGAAGCGGGATTCCTACAATGAGCAGTTCTTC.

J is TRBJ2-7 and V is TRBV7-9; D not certain. Germline CDR1 and CDR2: SEHNR and FQNEAQ (reference sequence). CDR3 length: 11 residues. V was clipped by 4 bases and J by 12 bases, with 13 bases between them. CDR3 amino acids: CASSSESRWYF. DNA of the CDR3: TGTGCCAGCAGCTCCGAAAGCCGGTGGTACTTC.

The chain joins TRBV7-9 to TRBJ2-7; 12 bases align to TRBD1. Germline CDR1 SEHNR, CDR2 FQNEAQ (reference sequence). The CDR3 totals 16 residues. V shed 5 bases and J 4 bases; nucleotides not matched to a gene: 9. The CDR3 reads CASSPFSGQGAYEQYF. The CDR3 nucleotides read TGTGCCAGCAGCCCATTCTCGGGACAGGGGGCTTACGAGCAGTACTTC.

V and J are TRBV5-4 and TRBJ2-1, with TRBD2 matching over 9 bases. J gave up 9 bases and V 4 bases, and 8 bases lay outside the gene matches. Germline V gives CDR1 SGHNT, CDR2 YYREEE (reference sequence). CDR3 length: 14 amino acids. CDR3 region: CASSPEVAGVEQFF. CDR3 sequence (DNA): TGTGCCAGCAGCCCGGAGGTAGCGGGGGTTGAGCAGTTCTTC.

The J gene is TRBJ1-1, the V gene TRBV7-2; D possibly corresponds to TRBD1 (6 bases). The CDR3 contains 14 residues. The V end lost 4 bases, the J end lost 4 bases, and 13 bases lay between the germline ends. CDR1 and CDR2 (germline): SGHTA, FQGNSA. The CDR3 here is CASSWSGGGTEAFF. DNA of the CDR3: TGTGCCAGCAGCTGGAGTGGGGGCGGCACTGAAGCTTTCTTT.

The J gene is TRBJ2-5, the V gene TRBV29-1; no firm D call. The ends were cut back, 3 bases at V and 0 bases at J, with 8 bases in the middle. The germline gives CDR1 SQVTM, CDR2 ANQGSEA. CDR3 length: 13 residues. The CDR3 here is CSVERPNQETQYF. CDR3 nucleotide sequence: TGCAGCGTTGAGCGGCCGAACCAAGAGACCCAGTACTTC.

This clone was seen a handful of times. The chain has TRBV5-1 and TRBJ2-7; D perhaps matches TRBD2 (6 bases). In germline, CDR1 is SGHRS, CDR2 YFSETQ. The CDR3 has 15 residues. V lost 2 bases, J lost 3 bases, and 15 bases lay in between. The CDR3, as DNA: TGCGCCAGCAGCTTTTATAGGACTACCAACTACGAGCAGTACTTC. Its translation: CASSFYRTTNYEQYF.

The chain carries TRBV11-2 and TRBJ2-1; 8 nucleotides line up with TRBD2. Germline-derived CDR1 and CDR2 are SGHAT and FQNNGV. Trimming removed 1 base from V and 4 bases from J; junction bases left unmatched: 3. The CDR3 is 15 amino acids. CDR3 sequence reads: CASSLGPSGYNEQFF. The DNA of the CDR3 is TGTGCCAGCAGCTTAGGGCCTAGCGGGTACAATGAGCAGTTCTTC.

CDR3: CASSGQVWGMGQFF. The CDR3 nucleotides read TGTGCCAGCAGTGGACAGGTATGGGGAATGGGGCAGTTCTTC. The genes are TRBV25-1 and TRBJ2-1; a weak D match, TRBD1 (6 bases). The CDR3 length is 14 residues. Deletions cut 4 bases from V and 12 bases from J, with 19 bases between. The germline V gene has CDR1 MGHDK and CDR2 SYGVNS.

The chain combines TRBV27 with TRBJ1-2, with no clear D. Trimming removed 0 bases at V and 3 bases at J, with 14 bases between. CDR1 and CDR2 (germline): MNHEY, SMNVEV (reference sequence). The CDR3 has 16 residues. The DNA for the CDR3 is TGTGCCAGCAGTTTATCTTTGGCCCACCTGGACTATGGCTACACCTTC. It is translated as CASSLSLAHLDYGYTF.

The chain uses TRBV9 and TRBJ2-3; TRBD2 matches 15 bases. CDR1 and CDR2 from the germline V gene are SGDLS and YYNGEE. The CDR3 consists of 20 residues. The ends lost 3 bases at V and 0 bases at J; junction bases unmatched: 11. CDR3 DNA sequence: TGTGCCAGCAGCGCTCCTTCGGGACTAGCGGGGGGACTTAGCACAGATACGCAGTATTTT. This gives the protein CASSAPSGLAGGLSTDTQYF. Using reference TRBV9 and TRBJ2-3 for the parts outside the CDR3, the full variable domain is DSGVTQTPKHLITATGQRVTLRCSPRSGDLSVYWYQQSLDQGLQFLIQYYNGEERAKGNILERFSAQQFPDLHSELNLSSLELGDSALYFCASSAPSGLAGGLSTDTQYFGPGTRLTVL.

The chain couples TRBV9 to TRBJ1-6, with D possibly being TRBD1 (5 bases). With 1 base removed from V and 10 bases from J, the gap between germline ends came to 18 bases. The CDR3 sequence is 16 residues long. Germline values: CDR1 SGDLS, CDR2 YYNGEE. CDR3 loop: CASSVNWDGPLSPLHF. The CDR3 DNA reads TGTGCCAGCAGCGTAAATTGGGACGGCCCCCTCTCACCCCTCCACTTT.

For the CDR3, the DNA is TGTGCCAGCAGCACGGGACAGGGCCTAGGGCAGTACTTC. Translating gives CASSTGQGLGQYF. The V call is TRBV7-6, the J call TRBJ2-7; 9 bases fit TRBD1. The CDR3 spans 13 residues. V shed 5 bases and J 9 bases; nucleotides not matched to a gene: 8. CDR1 and CDR2 from the germline V gene are SGHVS and FNYEAQ.

J is TRBJ2-2 and V is TRBV7-2, with 7 bases that match TRBD1. The germline V gene has CDR1 SGHTA and CDR2 FQGNSA. The V segment lost 5 bases and the J segment 2 bases; nucleotides outside the gene matches: 8. The CDR3 runs to 16 residues. This CDR3 reads CASSPPNRGNTGELFF. DNA for the CDR3: TGTGCCAGCAGCCCACCCAACAGGGGAAACACCGGGGAGCTGTTTTTT.

This chain joins TRBV7-9 and TRBJ2-1, with D maybe TRBD1 (5 bases). The CDR3 is 17 residues long. V was shortened by 5 bases and J by 2 bases, with 19 bases between the two germline ends. Germline values: CDR1 SEHNR, CDR2 FQNEAQ (reference sequence). The CDR3 here is CASSRLTDPYPYNEQFF. Written as DNA, the CDR3 is TGTGCCAGCAGCCGACTGACAGACCCTTACCCCTACAATGAGCAGTTCTTC.

The genes are TRBV19 and TRBJ2-2, with D possibly TRBD1 on 5 matching bases. The CDR3 has 15 amino acids. Germline V gene data show CDR1 as LNHDA and CDR2 as SQIVND (reference sequence). Between the trimmed V and J ends, which lost 3 bases and 4 bases, there was a span of 12 bases. The CDR3 bases are TGTGCCAGTAGTATTGAACAGGTGCCCACCGGGGAGCTGTTTTTT. It specifies CASSIEQVPTGELFF.